This T cell receptor (beta chain) is drawn from a study of cytotoxic CD8 clonotypes in ibrutinib-treated CLL. Whole-study context: Samples showed on average about 260,000 productive templates and more than 75,000 productive rearrangements.

This clone was observed once. Produced via immunoSEQ multiplex PCR; TCRdb's table is partial and in-frame only. This table holds some 300,000 clones, almost 80% found once. This CDR3 comprises 15 residues. Trimming pared 3 bases from V and 6 bases from J, leaving 15 bases between. The germline V gene has CDR1 LNHDA and CDR2 SQIVND (reference sequence). The source material was PBMCs, sampled before ibrutinib treatment. The sequence came from a human donor with chronic lymphocytic leukemia. The chain couples TRBV19 to TRBJ1-5; TRBD1 is a possible D gene (5 bases). The CDR3 sequence is CASSIPREVSQPQHF. CDR3 bases: TGTGCCAGTAGTATCCCCAGGGAGGTTAGTCAGCCCCAGCATTTT.